The 3 T cell receptor beta chains reported below all come from one sample, sequenced in a study of metastatic and nonmetastatic thyroid tumors. Each patient came to thyroid surgery without any prior treatment (of any kind). Through MiXCR, TCRdb re-clonotyped the PCR reads. The table includes roughly 53,000 clones, roughly 20% detected once. What was sequenced was blood. Receptors originate from a female donor with papillary thyroid cancer or a benign thyroid nodule (not recorded which). Some clones in this sample may be carry-over from other donors' samples.

Of note for this clone: The sample contains more than one DNA sequence encoding this CDR3. J is TRBJ2-2 and V is TRBV4-2; 9 bases map to TRBD2. With 1 base clipped from V and 5 bases from J, the junction kept 14 bases outside the gene matches. CDR3 size: 19 residues. Germline loops: CDR1 LGHNA, CDR2 YNFKEQ. The CDR3 here is CASSQGTGLAGGGTGELFF. As DNA, the CDR3 is TGTGCCAGCAGCCAAGGAACTGGACTTGCGGGAGGGGGGACCGGGGAGCTGTTTTTT.

This clone was detected only a few times. A much larger clonotype is one base distant, so this may be a read error. The chain combines TRBV28 with TRBJ1-1; weak D call: TRBD1 (6 bases). This CDR3 contains 18 residues. In germline, CDR1 is MDHEN, CDR2 SYDVKM. V gave up 1 base and J gave up 5 bases, with 23 bases separating them. The CDR3 loop reads CASSLYPARDMGRTEAFF. The CDR3, as DNA: TGTGCCAGCAGTTTATACCCCGCCCGGGACATGGGACGGACTGAAGCTTTCTTT.

This chain joins TRBV19 and TRBJ2-5; D gene ambiguous. CDR1 and CDR2 (germline): LNHDA, SQIVND (reference sequence). Trimming took 5 bases from V and 2 from J, leaving 12 bases between them. There are 14 residues in the CDR3. In nucleotides, the CDR3 is TGTGCCAGTAGTTCCCGTGGGGTACAAGAGACCCAGTACTTC. Its protein product is CASSSRGVQETQYF.